Following are 7 T cell receptor beta chains from one sample sequenced in a study of cytomegalovirus exposure and HLA in healthy donors. Researchers ran the PCR with 60 Vbeta and 13 Jbeta primers. Using immunoSEQ multiplex PCR, the repertoire was profiled, and TCRdb retains in-frame clones only, with some absent. The sample spans 150,000 to 200,000 clones; the ten largest clones claim roughly 2%. Sequenced: PBMCs. These receptors all come from a man aged 30 to 45 in good health and CMV-seronegative.

The CDR3 region is CASSRTGSSYEQYF. The CDR3 region has the DNA TGCGCCAGCAGTAGGACTGGGAGCTCCTACGAGCAGTACTTC. The chain combines TRBV10-1 with TRBJ2-7; weak D call: TRBD2 (5 bases). V was shortened by 5 bases and J by 0 bases, with 11 bases between the two germline ends. The germline V gene encodes CDR1 WNHNN and CDR2 SYGVQD (reference sequence). This CDR3 is built from 14 residues.

The V and J genes are TRBV10-3 and TRBJ2-3; D is undetermined. Germline V lookup: CDR1 ENHRY, CDR2 SYGVKD. Trimming took off 6 bases at V and 0 bases at J, with 13 bases between the two ends. This CDR3 is built from 15 residues. CDR3 sequence: CAISQMSRSTDTQYF. CDR3 bases: TGTGCCATCAGCCAAATGTCCAGAAGCACAGATACGCAGTATTTT.

V gene TRBV19 combines with J gene TRBJ2-2; TRBD2 matches at 12 bases. Germline V gives CDR1 LNHDA, CDR2 SQIVND (reference sequence). CDR3 length: 18 residues. After removal of 3 bases from V and 6 bases from J, the junction contained 11 bases not matched to a gene. The CDR3 reads CASSIRLAGGPRAGELFF. The CDR3 DNA is TGTGCCAGTAGTATTCGCCTAGCGGGAGGGCCGCGGGCCGGGGAGCTGTTTTTT.

The chain has TRBV5-1 and TRBJ1-3, with 8 bases identical to TRBD1. The germline V gene encodes CDR1 SGHRS and CDR2 YFSETQ. This CDR3 has 15 amino acids. The V and J ends lost 4 bases and 4 bases, in that order; junction bases with no gene match: 7. The CDR3 DNA sequence: TGCGCCAGCAGCCAGGACAGGGCAGCCGGAAACACCATATATTTT. Amino acids: CASSQDRAAGNTIYF.

Written as DNA, the CDR3 is TGTGCCAGCAGTGAAGAAGTAGCGGGACTATCAGATACGCAGTATTTT. Translating gives CASSEEVAGLSDTQYF. This chain connects TRBV6-1 to TRBJ2-3; 8 nucleotides match TRBD2. CDR3 size: 16 residues. Germline loops: CDR1 MNHNS, CDR2 SASEGT. V shed 1 base, J shed 4 bases, and the junction held 7 bases outside the gene matches.

The CDR3 reads CASSSPGTGFFYEQYF. CDR3 coding DNA: TGTGCCAGCAGTTCCCCGGGGACAGGCTTTTTCTACGAGCAGTACTTC. V gene TRBV6-5 combines with J gene TRBJ2-7; 8 bases align to TRBD1. This CDR3 spans 16 amino acids. The V and J ends lost 4 bases and 3 bases, in that order; junction bases with no gene match: 11. Germline V lookup: CDR1 MNHEY, CDR2 SVGAGI.

The rearrangement links TRBV5-1 to TRBJ1-2; 8 nucleotides line up with TRBD1. V lost 0 bases to trimming and J lost 4 bases; unmatched junction nucleotides: 5. The CDR3 consists of 15 residues. CDR1 SGHRS and CDR2 YFSETQ come from the germline V gene. The CDR3 spells CASSLGPGGSYGYTF. CDR3 nucleotide sequence: TGCGCCAGCAGCTTGGGACCAGGGGGCAGCTATGGCTACACCTTC.